These 27 T cell receptor beta chains were all obtained from the same sample, sequenced in a study of control samples from healthy donors and cancer patients. Clones were read by immunoSEQ multiplex PCR, and TCRdb kept only the in-frame ones, dropping some. Seen here are about 150,000 clones, approximately 93% observed once, and the top ten hold approximately 6%. Sequencing input: blood. The receptors stem from a man in his forties in good health.

This clone occurred a few times. The V gene is TRBV7-2, the J gene TRBJ1-2, with TRBD1 as a possible D gene (5 bases). Looked up from germline, CDR1 is SGHTA and CDR2 is FQGNSA. The V gene lost 1 base and the J gene lost 4 bases, with 10 bases spanning the gap. The CDR3 extends over 14 amino acids. As DNA, the CDR3 is TGTGCCAGCAGCTTAGGGAGACAGACCTATGGCTACACCTTC. The encoded protein is CASSLGRQTYGYTF.

The chain links TRBV21-1 to TRBJ1-4. TRBV21-1 is a pseudogene locus. CDR3 length: 15 amino acids. CDR3 sequence reads: CASSKSPSTNEKLFF. The CDR3 nucleotides read TGTGCCAGCAGCAAAAGTCCCTCAACTAATGAAAAACTGTTTTTT.

This chain links TRBV27 with TRBJ1-1; no definite D call. The germline V gene has CDR1 MNHEY and CDR2 SMNVEV (reference sequence). V dropped 3 bases and J dropped 5 bases, with 10 bases sitting between them. The CDR3 loop spans 13 amino acids. The CDR3 region is CASSFTLLTEAFF. CDR3 bases: TGTGCCAGCAGTTTCACCCTCTTGACTGAAGCTTTCTTT.

The chain's CDR3 is CASSSLDRVYEQYF. DNA for the CDR3: TGTGCCAGCAGTTCCCTCGACAGGGTATACGAGCAGTACTTC. J is TRBJ2-7 and V is TRBV28; 7 bases line up with TRBD1. V lost 4 bases, J lost 4 bases, and 7 bases stayed unmatched. The CDR3 has 14 amino acids. Germline V gives CDR1 MDHEN, CDR2 SYDVKM.

A remark on this clone: Other DNA sequences in the sample encode the same CDR3. This chain connects TRBV7-9 to TRBJ1-5, with D unclear. This CDR3 has 12 residues. Deletions cut 3 bases from V and 2 bases from J, with 2 bases between. Germline CDR1 and CDR2: SEHNR and FQNEAQ (reference sequence). As DNA, the CDR3 is TGTGCCAGCAGCTTGGGCAATCAGCCCCAGCATTTT. It specifies CASSLGNQPQHF. The full variable domain, with the rest looked up from reference TRBV7-9 and TRBJ1-5, is DTGVSQNPRHKITKRGQNVTFRCDPISEHNRLYWYRQTLGQGPEFLTYFQNEAQLEKSRLLSDRFSAERPKGSFSTLEIQRTEQGDSAMYLCASSLGNQPQHFGDGTRLSIL.

This chain uses TRBV12-3 or TRBV12-4 with TRBJ1-1, with D possibly matching TRBD1 (6 bases). CDR3 length: 12 residues. Trimming took 5 bases from V and 7 from J, leaving 11 bases between them. CDR3 sequence (DNA): TGTGCCAGCAGTGGGGACATTGGTGAAGCTTTCTTT. Translation gives CASSGDIGEAFF.

The chain has TRBV28 and TRBJ1-1; TRBD1 agrees at 8 bases. The length of the CDR3 is 14 residues. V gave up 6 bases and J gave up 1 base; unmatched junction bases: 4. Germline V gene sequence: CDR1 MDHEN, CDR2 SYDVKM. CDR3: CASRRTGQNTEAFF. CDR3 DNA sequence: TGTGCCAGCAGGAGGACAGGGCAGAACACTGAAGCTTTCTTT.

The genes are TRBV10-1 and TRBJ2-3; TRBD2 matches 10 bases. This CDR3 has 17 amino acids. V lost 2 bases to trimming and J lost 5 bases; unmatched junction nucleotides: 10. Per germline, CDR1 WNHNN and CDR2 SYGVQD (reference sequence). The CDR3 sequence is CASSERTSGLPVDTQYF. The CDR3 DNA follows: TGCGCCAGCAGTGAGAGGACTAGCGGCTTGCCGGTAGATACGCAGTATTTT.

This clone showed up just once. The J gene is TRBJ2-3, the V gene TRBV19; TRBD2 agrees at 9 bases. Germline assignment: CDR1 LNHDA and CDR2 SQIVND (reference sequence). This CDR3 region has 18 residues. V shed 6 bases and J 2 bases; nucleotides not matched to a gene: 15. The CDR3: CASRYRVHSGGNTDTQYF. As DNA, the CDR3 is TGTGCCAGTAGGTATAGGGTCCATAGCGGGGGAAACACAGATACGCAGTATTTT.

The chain is built from TRBV6-2 or TRBV6-3 and TRBJ1-1, with a weak D call TRBD1 (6 bases). The CDR3 has 13 residues. Trimming cost V 6 bases and J 10 bases, with 18 bases left between them. Germline V gene lookup returns CDR1 MNHEY and CDR2 SVGEGT. The CDR3 sequence: CASSPSGHRGAFF. The CDR3, as DNA: TGTGCCAGCAGCCCTTCGGGACACAGAGGAGCTTTCTTT.

This chain connects TRBV7-9 to TRBJ1-4; D is perhaps TRBD1 (6 bases). The CDR3 has 16 residues. V lost 3 bases, J lost 3 bases, and 14 bases lay in between. CDR1 and CDR2 (germline): SEHNR, FQNEAQ (reference sequence). The CDR3 region has the DNA TGTGCCAGCAGCTTGGGCATTGGGGGCTCTAATGAAAAACTGTTTTTT. It translates to CASSLGIGGSNEKLFF.

V and J are TRBV7-2 and TRBJ1-1; D is unresolved. In germline, CDR1 is SGHTA, CDR2 FQGNSA. The V and J ends lost 5 bases and 2 bases respectively, with 18 bases between them. This CDR3 region has 16 residues. DNA of the CDR3: TGTGCCAGCAGCCCCGGGCGACGGTCGAGAAACACTGAAGCTTTCTTT. It specifies CASSPGRRSRNTEAFF.

The chain employs TRBV5-4 and TRBJ1-1; D gene uncertain. CDR3 length: 15 residues. Trimming took off 4 bases at V and 0 bases at J, with 13 bases between the two ends. Germline-derived CDR1 and CDR2 are SGHNT and YYREEE (reference sequence). This chain's CDR3 is CASSVGTALNTEAFF. The CDR3 DNA follows: TGTGCCAGCAGCGTGGGAACGGCTCTGAACACTGAAGCTTTCTTT.

The rearrangement uses TRBV11-2 and TRBJ1-2; TRBD1 matches at 8 bases. CDR3 length: 15 residues. CDR1 SGHAT and CDR2 FQNNGV come from the germline V gene. With 5 bases clipped from V and 7 bases from J, the junction kept 12 bases outside the gene matches. The CDR3 here is CASSPTGGGFVGYTF. The CDR3 DNA reads TGTGCCAGCAGCCCCACAGGGGGGGGATTTGTTGGCTACACCTTC.

This rearrangement joins TRBV6-5 to TRBJ1-2; 7 bases agree with TRBD1. Germline V lookup: CDR1 MNHEY, CDR2 SVGAGI. The CDR3 runs 15 residues. The J segment lost 4 bases and the V segment lost 6 bases, leaving 11 bases of the junction unmatched. CDR3: CASSPMGEGAYGYTF. The CDR3 nucleotides read TGTGCCAGCAGCCCGATGGGGGAGGGGGCCTATGGCTACACCTTC.

The chain carries TRBV19 and TRBJ1-2; D is possibly TRBD1 (6 bases). There are 14 residues in the CDR3. The germline V gene encodes CDR1 LNHDA and CDR2 SQIVND (reference sequence). The germline V and J ends were trimmed by 5 bases and 4 bases, with 14 bases remaining between them. In DNA, the CDR3 is TGTGCCAGTAGTCTCGATACAGGGCCCTATGGCTACACCTTC. Amino acids: CASSLDTGPYGYTF.

The rearrangement links TRBV18 to TRBJ1-4; possibly TRBD1 for D (5 bases). Germline-derived CDR1 and CDR2 are KGHSH and LQKENI. Trimming shortened V by 2 bases and J by 4 bases, and 14 bases separated the two germline ends. This CDR3 comprises 16 residues. The DNA for the CDR3 is TGTGCCAGCTCACCAGGCGGACGGACACTTAATGAAAAACTGTTTTTT. It yields the protein CASSPGGRTLNEKLFF.

The chain carries TRBV12-3 or TRBV12-4 and TRBJ2-2; D tentatively fits TRBD1 or TRBD2 (5 bases each). The CDR3 sequence is 13 residues long. Trimming took 3 bases from V and 6 from J, leaving 8 bases between them. CDR3 nucleotides: TGTGCCAGCAGTTTCTTGGGGGCCGGGGAGCTGTTTTTT. Encoded protein: CASSFLGAGELFF.

The rearrangement joins TRBV30 to TRBJ1-2; D remains ambiguous. Looked up from germline, CDR1 is GTSNPN and CDR2 is SVGIG (reference sequence). The CDR3 covers 12 residues. V was trimmed by 2 bases and J by 2 bases, leaving 6 bases between them. CDR3 nucleotides: TGTGCCTGGAGTCTACAGAACTATGGCTACACCTTC. It yields the protein CAWSLQNYGYTF.

The chain recombines TRBV28 with TRBJ1-5, with TRBD1 identical over 9 bases. The CDR3 extends over 15 amino acids. Germline CDR1 reads MDHEN; CDR2 reads SYDVKM. V lost 7 bases, J lost 9 bases, and 13 bases stayed unmatched. As DNA, the CDR3 is TGTGCCAGCACTCCGAGACAGGGGGTTGTGGTGCCCCAGCATTTT. Protein: CASTPRQGVVVPQHF.

Notes on this clone: Other DNA sequences from this sample encode an identical CDR3 as well. This chain links TRBV29-1 with TRBJ1-1, with D perhaps TRBD1 (5 bases). The germline V gene encodes CDR1 SQVTM and CDR2 ANQGSEA. Trimming pared 2 bases from V and 0 bases from J, leaving 7 bases between. There are 13 residues in the CDR3. CDR3 loop: CSVERQLNTEAFF. The CDR3 DNA follows: TGCAGCGTTGAAAGACAGCTGAACACTGAAGCTTTCTTT.

The V gene is TRBV19, the J gene TRBJ1-5; possibly TRBD1 for D (6 bases). The germline V gene has CDR1 LNHDA and CDR2 SQIVND (reference sequence). The CDR3 consists of 15 residues. Trimming stripped 7 bases from V and 4 bases from J, with 17 bases between. CDR3 protein: CASNNPRQDNQPQHF. The CDR3 region has the DNA TGTGCCAGTAATAATCCAAGACAGGATAATCAGCCCCAGCATTTT.

The chain is built from TRBV9 and TRBJ1-2, with D possibly TRBD1 on 5 matching bases. Germline-derived CDR1 and CDR2 are SGDLS and YYNGEE. The ends were cut back, 4 bases at V and 1 base at J, with 14 bases in the middle. The length of the CDR3 is 15 residues. The DNA of the CDR3 is TGTGCCAGCAGCTCCGGACCGGGACTTAACTATGGCTACACCTTC. Amino acids: CASSSGPGLNYGYTF.

The chain joins TRBV28 to TRBJ1-3; TRBD1 matches 7 bases. This CDR3 region has 13 residues. Unmatched junction bases numbered 2, after V lost 8 bases and J lost 1 base. CDR1 is MDHEN and CDR2 is SYDVKM in the germline V gene. The CDR3 reads CASDRASGNTIYF. In DNA form, the CDR3 reads TGTGCCAGCGACAGGGCTTCTGGAAACACCATATATTTT.

The chain employs TRBV29-1 and TRBJ2-1; TRBD1 might be the D (6 bases). There are 14 residues in the CDR3. Trimming shortened V by 6 bases and J by 3 bases, and 15 bases separated the two germline ends. Germline V gene sequence: CDR1 SQVTM, CDR2 ANQGSEA. CDR3 sequence (DNA): TGCAGCGTCGTCGGGACACGGGACTACAATGAGCAGTTCTTC. It specifies CSVVGTRDYNEQFF.

The chain uses TRBV15 and TRBJ1-3; no firm D call. The CDR3 totals 14 residues. V lost 5 bases and J 1 base, leaving 9 bases between the germline ends. Germline V CDR1 and CDR2: LNHNV, YYDKDF (reference sequence). Here the CDR3 DNA reads TGTGCCACCAGCCGCCCTAATTCTGGAAACACCATATATTTT. It translates to CATSRPNSGNTIYF.

CDR3 sequence reads: CASSLTGGEQYF. The CDR3 nucleotides read TGTGCCAGCAGCCTAACCGGGGGCGAGCAGTACTTC. The chain carries TRBV6-5 and TRBJ2-7; the D gene is possibly TRBD2 (6 bases). Germline V gives CDR1 MNHEY, CDR2 SVGAGI. Trimming removed 6 bases at V and 6 bases at J, with 12 bases between. This CDR3 spans 12 amino acids.